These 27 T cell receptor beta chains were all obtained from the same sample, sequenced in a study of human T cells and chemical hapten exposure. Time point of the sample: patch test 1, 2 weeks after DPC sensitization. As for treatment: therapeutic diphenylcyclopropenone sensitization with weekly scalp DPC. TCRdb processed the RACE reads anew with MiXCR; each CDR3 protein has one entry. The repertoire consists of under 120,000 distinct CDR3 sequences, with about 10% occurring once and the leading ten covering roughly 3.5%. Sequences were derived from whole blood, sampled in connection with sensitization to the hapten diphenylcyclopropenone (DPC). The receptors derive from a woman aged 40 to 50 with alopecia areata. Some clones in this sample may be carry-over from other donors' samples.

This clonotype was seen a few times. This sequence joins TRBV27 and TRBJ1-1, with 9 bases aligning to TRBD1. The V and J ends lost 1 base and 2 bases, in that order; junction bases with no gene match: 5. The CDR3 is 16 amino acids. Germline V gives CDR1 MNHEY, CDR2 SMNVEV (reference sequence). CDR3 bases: TGTGCCAGCAGTTTATACGGGACAGGGCTAAACACTGAAGCTTTCTTT. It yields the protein CASSLYGTGLNTEAFF.

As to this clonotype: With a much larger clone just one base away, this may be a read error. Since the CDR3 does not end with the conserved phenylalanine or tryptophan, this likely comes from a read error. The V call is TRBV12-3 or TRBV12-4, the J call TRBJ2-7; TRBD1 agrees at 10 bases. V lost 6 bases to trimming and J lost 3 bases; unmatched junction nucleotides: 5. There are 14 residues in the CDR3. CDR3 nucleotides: TGTGCCAGCAGCGACAGGGGGCGATTCTACGAGCAGTACATC. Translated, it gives CASSDRGRFYEQYI.

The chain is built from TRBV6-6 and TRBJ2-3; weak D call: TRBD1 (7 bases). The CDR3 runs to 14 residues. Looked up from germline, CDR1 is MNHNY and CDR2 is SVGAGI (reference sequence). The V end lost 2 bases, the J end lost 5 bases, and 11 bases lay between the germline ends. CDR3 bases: TGTGCCAGCAGTTACAGGCAGGGGGGAGATACGCAGTATTTT. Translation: CASSYRQGGDTQYF.

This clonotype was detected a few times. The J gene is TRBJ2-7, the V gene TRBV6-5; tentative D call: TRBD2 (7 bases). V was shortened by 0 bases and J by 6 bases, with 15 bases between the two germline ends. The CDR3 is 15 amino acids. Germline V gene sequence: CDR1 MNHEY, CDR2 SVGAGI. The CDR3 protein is CASSYSPGGLGEQYF. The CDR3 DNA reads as TGTGCCAGCAGTTACTCCCCGGGGGGCTTGGGCGAGCAGTACTTC.

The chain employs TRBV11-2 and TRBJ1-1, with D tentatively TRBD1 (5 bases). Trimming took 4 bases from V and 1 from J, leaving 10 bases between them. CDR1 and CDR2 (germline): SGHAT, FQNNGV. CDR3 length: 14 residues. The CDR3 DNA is TGTGCCAGCAGCTCGGGACTGCCGAACACTGAAGCTTTCTTT. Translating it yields CASSSGLPNTEAFF.

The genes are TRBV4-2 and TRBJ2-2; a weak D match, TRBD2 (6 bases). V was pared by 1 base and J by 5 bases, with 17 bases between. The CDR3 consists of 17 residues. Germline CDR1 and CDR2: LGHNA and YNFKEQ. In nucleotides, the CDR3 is TGTGCCAGCAGCCAAGCCGGGCTAGCGATCGGGACCGGGGAGCTGTTTTTT. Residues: CASSQAGLAIGTGELFF.

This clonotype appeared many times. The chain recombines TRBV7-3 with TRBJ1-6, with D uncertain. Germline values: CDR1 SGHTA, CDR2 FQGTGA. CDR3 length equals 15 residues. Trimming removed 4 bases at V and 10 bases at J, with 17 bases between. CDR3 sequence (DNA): TGTGCCAGCAGCTCTCTAGGGTTCTCTGAGTCACCCCTCCACTTT. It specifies CASSSLGFSESPLHF.

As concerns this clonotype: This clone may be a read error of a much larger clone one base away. CDR3 residues: CAGSSTPGRTPGAQYF. Written as DNA, the CDR3 is TGTGCCGGCAGCTCGACCCCGGGCCGGACCCCTGGCGCGCAGTATTTT. The gene calls are TRBV7-2 and TRBJ2-3; D gene uncertain. CDR1 and CDR2 (germline): SGHTA, FQGNSA. There are 16 residues in the CDR3.

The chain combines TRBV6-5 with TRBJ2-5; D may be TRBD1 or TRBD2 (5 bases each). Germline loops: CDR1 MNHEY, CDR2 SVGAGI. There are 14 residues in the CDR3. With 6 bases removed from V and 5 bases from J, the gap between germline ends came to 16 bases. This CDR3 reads CASRPNPRGETQYF. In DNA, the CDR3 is TGTGCCAGCAGGCCGAACCCCCGGGGCGAGACCCAGTACTTC.

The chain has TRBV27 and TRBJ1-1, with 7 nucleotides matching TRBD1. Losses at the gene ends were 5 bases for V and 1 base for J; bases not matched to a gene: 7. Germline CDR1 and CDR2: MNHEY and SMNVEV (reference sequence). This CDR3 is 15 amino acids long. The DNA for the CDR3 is TGTGCCAGCAGTCCATGGACAGGCCCGAACACTGAAGCTTTCTTT. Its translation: CASSPWTGPNTEAFF.

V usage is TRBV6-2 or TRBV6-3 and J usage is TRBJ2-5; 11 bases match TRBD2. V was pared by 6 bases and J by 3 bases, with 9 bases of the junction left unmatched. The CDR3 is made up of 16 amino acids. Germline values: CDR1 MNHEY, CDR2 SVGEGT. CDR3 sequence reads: CASSITSGRKEETQYF. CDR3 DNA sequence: TGTGCCAGCAGCATAACTAGCGGGAGAAAGGAAGAGACCCAGTACTTC.

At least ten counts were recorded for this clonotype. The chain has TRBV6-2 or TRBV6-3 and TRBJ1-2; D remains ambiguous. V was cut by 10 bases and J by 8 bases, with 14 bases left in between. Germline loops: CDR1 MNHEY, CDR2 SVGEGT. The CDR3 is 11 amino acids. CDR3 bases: TGTGCCACTTCAACGGGGTCCGGCTACACCTTC. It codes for CATSTGSGYTF.

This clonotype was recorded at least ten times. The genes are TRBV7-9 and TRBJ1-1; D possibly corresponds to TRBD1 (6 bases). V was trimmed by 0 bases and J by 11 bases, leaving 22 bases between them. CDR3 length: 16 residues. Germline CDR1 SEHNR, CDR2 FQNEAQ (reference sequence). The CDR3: CASSLAQPRGIRRAFF. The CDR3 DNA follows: TGTGCCAGCAGCTTAGCGCAGCCCAGGGGAATTCGTCGTGCTTTCTTT.

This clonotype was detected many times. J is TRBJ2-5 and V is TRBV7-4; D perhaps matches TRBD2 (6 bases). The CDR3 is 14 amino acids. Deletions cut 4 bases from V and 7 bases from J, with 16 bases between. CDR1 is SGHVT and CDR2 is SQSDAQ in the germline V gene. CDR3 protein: CASSSPGTGGTQYF. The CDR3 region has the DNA TGTGCCAGCAGCTCCCCGGGGACCGGGGGGACCCAGTACTTC.

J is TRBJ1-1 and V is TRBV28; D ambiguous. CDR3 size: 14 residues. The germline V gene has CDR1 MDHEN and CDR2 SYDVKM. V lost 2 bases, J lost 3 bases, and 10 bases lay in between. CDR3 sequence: CASSLVGWYTEAFF. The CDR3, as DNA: TGTGCCAGCAGTTTAGTGGGGTGGTACACTGAAGCTTTCTTT.

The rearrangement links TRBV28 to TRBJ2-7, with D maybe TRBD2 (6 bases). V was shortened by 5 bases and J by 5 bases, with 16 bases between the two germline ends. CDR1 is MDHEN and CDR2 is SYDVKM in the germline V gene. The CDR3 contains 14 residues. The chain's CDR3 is CASSPGGSIHEQYF. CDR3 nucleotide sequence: TGTGCCAGCAGTCCCGGGGGTAGCATCCACGAGCAGTACTTC.

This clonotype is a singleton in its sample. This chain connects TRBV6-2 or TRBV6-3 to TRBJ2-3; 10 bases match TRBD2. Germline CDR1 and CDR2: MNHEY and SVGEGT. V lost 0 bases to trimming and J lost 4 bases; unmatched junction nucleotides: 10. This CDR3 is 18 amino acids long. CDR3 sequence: CASSYSRRLAGSPDTQYF. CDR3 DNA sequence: TGTGCCAGCAGTTACTCGAGGAGACTAGCGGGTAGCCCAGATACGCAGTATTTT.

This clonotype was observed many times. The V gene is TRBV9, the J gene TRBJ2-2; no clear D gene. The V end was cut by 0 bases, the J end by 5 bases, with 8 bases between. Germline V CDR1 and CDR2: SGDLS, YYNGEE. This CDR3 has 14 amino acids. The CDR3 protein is CASSVVSDTGELFF. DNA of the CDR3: TGTGCCAGCAGCGTAGTTTCTGATACCGGGGAGCTGTTTTTT.

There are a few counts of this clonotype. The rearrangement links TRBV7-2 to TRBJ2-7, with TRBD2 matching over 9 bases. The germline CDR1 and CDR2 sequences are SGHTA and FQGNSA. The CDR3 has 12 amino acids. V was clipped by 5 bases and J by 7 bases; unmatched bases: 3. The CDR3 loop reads CASSRSGGEQYF. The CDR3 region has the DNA TGTGCCAGCAGCCGAAGCGGGGGGGAGCAGTACTTC.

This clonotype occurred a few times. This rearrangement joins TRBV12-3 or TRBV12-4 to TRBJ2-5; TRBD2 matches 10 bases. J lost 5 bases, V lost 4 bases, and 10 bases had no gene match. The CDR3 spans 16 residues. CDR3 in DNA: TGTGCCAGCAGTTCCCGACGAAGCGGGAGGGGTGAGACCCAGTACTTC. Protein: CASSSRRSGRGETQYF.

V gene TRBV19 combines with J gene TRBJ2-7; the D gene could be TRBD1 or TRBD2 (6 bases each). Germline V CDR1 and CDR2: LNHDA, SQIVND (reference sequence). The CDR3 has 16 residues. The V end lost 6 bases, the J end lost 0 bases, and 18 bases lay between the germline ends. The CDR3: CASSESEGGSSYEQYF. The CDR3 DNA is TGTGCCAGTAGCGAATCAGAAGGGGGGTCCTCCTACGAGCAGTACTTC.

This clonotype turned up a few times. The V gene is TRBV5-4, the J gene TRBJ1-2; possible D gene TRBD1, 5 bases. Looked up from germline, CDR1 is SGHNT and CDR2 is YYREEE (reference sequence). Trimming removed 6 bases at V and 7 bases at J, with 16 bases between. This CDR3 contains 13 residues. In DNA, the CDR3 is TGTGCCAGCACCAAAGGGGACTGGGGTGGCTACACCTTC. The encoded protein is CASTKGDWGGYTF.

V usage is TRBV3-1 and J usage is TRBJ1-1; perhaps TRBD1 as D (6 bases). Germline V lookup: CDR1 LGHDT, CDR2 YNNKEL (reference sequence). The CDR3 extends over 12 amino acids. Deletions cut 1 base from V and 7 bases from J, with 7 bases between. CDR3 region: CASSQGGGEAFF. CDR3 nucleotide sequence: TGTGCCAGCAGCCAAGGAGGGGGTGAAGCTTTCTTT.

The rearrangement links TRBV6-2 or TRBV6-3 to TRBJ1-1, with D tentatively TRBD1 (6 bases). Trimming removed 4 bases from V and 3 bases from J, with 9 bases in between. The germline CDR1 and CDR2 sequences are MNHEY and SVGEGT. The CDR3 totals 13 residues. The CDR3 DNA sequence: TGTGCCAGCAGTTGGGACATAGACACTGAAGCTTTCTTT. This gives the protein CASSWDIDTEAFF.

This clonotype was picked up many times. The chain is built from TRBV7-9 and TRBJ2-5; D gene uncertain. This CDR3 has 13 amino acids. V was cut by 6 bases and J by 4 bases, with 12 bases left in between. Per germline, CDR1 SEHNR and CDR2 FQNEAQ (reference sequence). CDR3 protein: CASRSGVAETQYF. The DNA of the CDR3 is TGTGCCAGCAGGTCGGGCGTAGCAGAGACCCAGTACTTC.

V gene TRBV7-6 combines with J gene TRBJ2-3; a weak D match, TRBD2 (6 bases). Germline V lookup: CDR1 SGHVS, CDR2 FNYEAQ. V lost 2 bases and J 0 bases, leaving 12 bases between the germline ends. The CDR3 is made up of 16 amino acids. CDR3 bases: TGTGCCAGCAGCTTATTCGGGGGATCAAGCACAGATACGCAGTATTTT. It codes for CASSLFGGSSTDTQYF.

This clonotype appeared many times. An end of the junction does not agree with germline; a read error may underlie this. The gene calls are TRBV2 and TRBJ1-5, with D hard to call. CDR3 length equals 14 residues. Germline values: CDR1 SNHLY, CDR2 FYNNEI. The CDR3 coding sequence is TGTGCCAGTAGTGAATCAAATAGCAATCAGCCCCAGCATTTT. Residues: CASSESNSNQPQHF.